This is a list of T cell receptor beta chains from one sample in a study of T cell responses to AZD1222 COVID-19 vaccine. The table came from immunoSEQ multiplex PCR; TCRdb's copy has only in-frame clones and leaves some out. The table records 150,000 to 200,000 clones, roughly nine tenths of them present only once. The sequenced sample was peripheral blood, obtained 28 days after the second AZD1222 dose. The receptors here all came from an adult who received the AZD1222 COVID-19 vaccine. The CDR3 runs from the conserved cysteine through the conserved F or W. Fields, in order: D gene, V gene, J gene, clone size, CDR3 protein, CDR3 DNA. A D gene is named only where the DNA matches it firmly. Expanded clones get a size class; other rows say once, few or many, or leave the size out.

-	TRBV7-9	TRBJ1-2	-	CASSFQGGGYTF	TGTGCCAGCAGCTTCCAGGGCGGCGGCTACACCTTC
-	TRBV18	TRBJ1-1	-	CASSGFGQPLNTEAFF	TGTGCCAGCTCCGGGTTTGGGCAGCCGCTGAACACTGAAGCTTTCTTT
-	TRBV7-3	TRBJ2-7	-	CASSKTGGSEQYF	TGTGCCAGCAGCAAAACTGGGGGCAGCGAGCAGTACTTC
TRBD1	TRBV5-1	TRBJ2-5	once	CASSSNRGMETQYF	TGCGCCAGCAGCAGCAACAGGGGGATGGAGACCCAGTACTTC
-	TRBV4-1	TRBJ2-3	-	CASSQVFLASTDTQYF	TGCGCCAGCAGCCAAGTGTTTCTAGCGAGCACAGATACGCAGTATTTT
TRBD1	TRBV19	TRBJ2-1	-	CASTPTRTGGFNEQFF	TGTGCCAGTACCCCCACCCGGACAGGGGGCTTTAATGAGCAGTTCTTC
-	TRBV7-2	TRBJ2-1	-	CASSSRGGGAYNEQFF	TGTGCCAGCAGTTCCAGGGGAGGGGGCGCTTACAATGAGCAGTTCTTC
-	TRBV2	TRBJ1-6	-	CASASSLNSPLHF	TGTGCCAGCGCCAGCTCCCTAAATTCACCCCTCCACTTT
-	TRBV10-3	TRBJ2-3	-	CAIGGSTDTQYF	TGTGCCATCGGCGGCTCCACAGATACGCAGTATTTT
-	TRBV3-1/TRBV3-2	TRBJ1-2	-	CASSPTKGGNYGYTF	TGTGCCAGCAGCCCTACGAAAGGGGGGAACTATGGCTACACCTTC
-	TRBV18	TRBJ2-5	-	CASSPPEAGQETQYF	TGTGCCAGCTCACCGCCTGAAGCAGGGCAGGAGACCCAGTACTTC
-	TRBV27	TRBJ2-5	-	CASSLFWAETQYF	TGTGCCAGCAGTTTATTTTGGGCAGAGACCCAGTACTTC
-	TRBV3-1/TRBV3-2	TRBJ2-3	few	CASSLSDTQYF	TGTGCCAGCAGCCTAAGCGATACGCAGTATTTT
-	TRBV6-5	TRBJ1-3	-	CASSNRAGGNTIYF	TGTGCCAGCAGTAACCGGGCTGGGGGAAACACCATATATTTT
TRBD1	TRBV3-1/TRBV3-2	TRBJ1-5	-	CASSQDRGRRQPQHF	TGTGCCAGCAGCCAAGACAGGGGGCGTCGGCAGCCCCAGCATTTT
-	TRBV25-1	TRBJ1-4	-	CASSERDIYLTNEKLFF	TGTGCCAGCAGTGAAAGGGACATATACCTCACTAATGAAAAACTGTTTTTT
-	TRBV7-9	TRBJ2-1	-	CASSFGTYSSYNEQFF	TGTGCCAGCAGCTTTGGGACTTACAGCTCCTACAATGAGCAGTTCTTC
-	TRBV9	TRBJ1-1	-	CASSLVGSSNTEAFF	TGTGCCAGCAGCCTTGTAGGGTCTTCGAACACTGAAGCTTTCTTT
-	TRBV9	TRBJ1-2	-	CASSVGRADGYTF	TGTGCCAGCAGCGTAGGTAGGGCGGATGGCTACACCTTC
TRBD1	TRBV10-3	TRBJ1-2	-	CAISSGQANYGYTF	TGTGCCATCAGCTCCGGACAGGCTAACTATGGCTACACCTTC
TRBD1	TRBV6-6	TRBJ2-2	-	CASSRTGNTGELFF	TGTGCCAGCAGCCGGACAGGGAACACCGGGGAGCTGTTTTTT
-	TRBV5-1	TRBJ2-7	-	CASSLQGGLYEQYF	TGCGCCAGCAGCTTGCAGGGGGGGCTCTACGAGCAGTACTTC
TRBD2	TRBV11-2	TRBJ2-7	-	CASSWAAGGISYEQYF	TGTGCCAGCAGCTGGGCCGCGGGAGGGATCTCATACGAGCAGTACTTC
-	TRBV4-1	TRBJ2-2	-	CASSQDDGTTNTGELFF	TGCGCCAGCAGCCAAGATGACGGGACGACTAACACCGGGGAGCTGTTTTTT
-	TRBV7-9	TRBJ2-3	-	CASSREAALDTQYF	TGTGCCAGCAGCCGAGAAGCGGCTCTAGATACGCAGTATTTT
-	TRBV7-2	TRBJ1-4	-	CASGKTGSKNEKLFF	TGTGCCAGCGGGAAGACAGGTTCGAAGAATGAAAAACTGTTTTTT
-	TRBV27	TRBJ2-5	-	CASSLSGGSGETQYF	TGTGCCAGCAGTTTATCGGGGGGCTCTGGAGAGACCCAGTACTTC
-	TRBV7-2	TRBJ2-1	-	CASSPAAASNEQFF	TGTGCCAGCAGCCCTGCGGCGGCTAGCAATGAGCAGTTCTTC
-	TRBV27	TRBJ1-2	once	CASSPTTDSSYGYTF	TGTGCCAGCAGTCCGACCACGGACAGCAGCTATGGCTACACCTTC
-	TRBV27	TRBJ1-6	-	CASSARINYNSPLHF	TGTGCCAGCAGTGCCCGGATTAACTATAATTCACCCCTCCACTTT
TRBD2	TRBV19	TRBJ2-1	-	CASSTPPLAGFYNEQFF	TGTGCCAGTAGTACCCCCCCACTAGCGGGATTCTACAATGAGCAGTTCTTC
-	TRBV19	TRBJ1-6	-	CASSIDFSGQRFNSPLHF	TGTGCCAGTAGTATAGATTTTTCGGGACAACGTTTTAATTCACCCCTCCACTTT
-	TRBV5-4	TRBJ1-1	-	CASSLGTEAFF	TGTGCCAGCAGCTTGGGGACTGAAGCTTTCTTT
TRBD1	TRBV9	TRBJ2-2	-	CASSAPGQQTGELFF	TGTGCCAGCAGCGCACCGGGACAGCAGACCGGGGAGCTGTTTTTT
-	TRBV5-1	TRBJ1-6	-	CASSTGTRSSPLHF	TGCGCCAGCAGCACCGGGACAAGGTCTTCACCCCTCCACTTT
TRBD1	TRBV12-5	TRBJ2-3	-	CASGPGQGTDTQYF	TGTGCTAGTGGTCCGGGACAGGGCACAGATACGCAGTATTTT
TRBD1	TRBV10-3	TRBJ1-5	-	CATEQGSDSNQPQHF	TGTGCCACCGAACAGGGGTCGGATAGCAATCAGCCCCAGCATTTT
TRBD2	TRBV7-2	TRBJ2-1	-	CASSLVRLAVYNEQFF	TGTGCCAGCAGCTTAGTCCGCCTAGCGGTCTACAATGAGCAGTTCTTC
-	TRBV19	TRBJ1-3	-	CASGPQTGNTIYF	TGTGCCAGTGGGCCCCAAACAGGAAACACCATATATTTT
-	TRBV5-3	TRBJ1-5	once	CARSLGWGAQHF	TGTGCCAGAAGCTTGGGATGGGGAGCCCAGCATTTT
-	TRBV5-1	TRBJ1-1	-	CASSLDGGNTEAFF	TGCGCCAGCAGCCTTGATGGGGGAAACACTGAAGCTTTCTTT
-	TRBV7-7	TRBJ2-7	-	CASSLEGRTYEQYF	TGTGCTAGCAGCTTAGAGGGTAGAACCTACGAGCAGTACTTC
-	TRBV2	TRBJ1-4	-	CASSVWVGEKLFF	TGTGCCAGCAGTGTGTGGGTCGGTGAAAAACTGTTTTTT
-	TRBV27	TRBJ1-1	once	CASSLSWENTEAFF	TGTGCCAGCAGTTTATCGTGGGAGAACACTGAAGCTTTCTTT
-	TRBV19	TRBJ1-2	-	CASTGIPGYTF	TGTGCCAGTACTGGGATTCCTGGCTACACCTTC
TRBD1	TRBV9	TRBJ2-7	-	CASSESGTARYEQYF	TGTGCCAGCAGCGAGTCCGGGACAGCTCGCTACGAGCAGTACTTC
TRBD2	TRBV10-3	TRBJ2-3	-	CAISVRDSGNTDTQYF	TGTGCCATCAGTGTCCGGGATAGCGGGAACACAGATACGCAGTATTTT
TRBD2	TRBV24-1	TRBJ2-1	once	CATSDHSGSSYNEQFF	TGTGCCACCAGTGATCATAGCGGGAGCTCCTACAATGAGCAGTTCTTC
TRBD2	TRBV6-2/TRBV6-3	TRBJ2-1	-	CASSSWTSAFDEQFF	TGTGCCAGCAGTAGCTGGACTAGCGCCTTTGATGAGCAGTTCTTC
TRBD2	TRBV2	TRBJ2-2	-	CASRGTSGNTGELFF	TGTGCCAGCAGAGGGACTAGCGGGAACACCGGGGAGCTGTTTTTT
-	TRBV10-3	TRBJ1-1	once	CAISDPSGEDTEAFF	TGTGCCATCAGTGACCCCAGTGGGGAGGACACTGAAGCTTTCTTT
TRBD1	TRBV9	TRBJ1-5	-	CASSATGDFQPQHF	TGTGCCAGCAGCGCGACAGGGGATTTCCAGCCCCAGCATTTT
TRBD1	TRBV24-1	TRBJ2-7	-	CATQGQGYEQYF	TGTGCCACACAAGGACAGGGCTACGAGCAGTACTTC
TRBD1	TRBV4-2	TRBJ2-7	-	CASSQAGTGEYEQYF	TGTGCCAGCAGCCAAGCCGGGACAGGCGAATACGAGCAGTACTTC
TRBD1	TRBV11-2	TRBJ2-5	-	CASSAESVGTGGVETQYF	TGTGCCAGCAGCGCCGAATCAGTCGGGACAGGGGGCGTCGAGACCCAGTACTTC
-	TRBV19	TRBJ2-1	-	CASSIVPGTNNEQFF	TGTGCCAGTAGTATAGTCCCCGGGACAAACAATGAGCAGTTCTTC
-	TRBV9	TRBJ1-1	-	CASSVALGNTEAFF	TGTGCCAGCAGCGTAGCTTTGGGGAACACTGAAGCTTTCTTT
TRBD1	TRBV5-1	TRBJ1-1	-	CASSLRTGGTEAFF	TGCGCCAGCAGCTTAAGGACAGGGGGAACTGAAGCTTTCTTT
-	TRBV28	TRBJ1-1	-	CASSFASMNTEAFF	TGTGCCAGCAGTTTCGCCAGTATGAACACTGAAGCTTTCTTT
-	TRBV4-2	TRBJ1-2	-	CASSQVAGLGYTF	TGTGCCAGCAGCCAAGTAGCAGGGTTAGGCTACACCTTC